These T cell receptor beta chains were read from a single sample in a study of Graves' ophthalmopathy and Graves' hyperthyroidism. TCRdb re-derived calls from the multiplex PCR reads in MiXCR, one entry per CDR3 protein. The data contain over a million distinct CDR3 sequences, 36% of them seen just once; the ten biggest clones take up roughly 10%. Sequencing was carried out using peripheral blood or thyroid tissue (not recorded which). The receptors stem from an adult man with Graves' hyperthyroidism. The CDR3 runs from the conserved cysteine through the conserved F or W. D genes are given only for firm matches. Part of the rows lack a size; the others show once, few, many or a class for expanded clones.

d_call | clone_size | j_call | v_call | cdr3_aa | cdr3_nt
NA | NA | TRBJ1-2 | TRBV29-1 | CSVVKEDAGYGYTF | TGCAGCGTTGTAAAAGAGGACGCCGGCTATGGCTACACCTTC
NA | NA | TRBJ1-2 | TRBV3-1 | CASSLIRGTLDYYGYTF | TGTGCCAGCAGTCTCATCCGTGGGACCCTCGACTACTATGGCTACACCTTC
NA | many | TRBJ2-7 | TRBV7-8 | CASSFPGTQAQYF | TGTGCCAGCAGCTTCCCCGGGACCCAGGCTCAGTACTTC
NA | NA | TRBJ2-7 | TRBV10-3 | CAISESSSPAGWRVYEQYF | TGTGCCATCAGTGAGTCCTCCTCCCCAGCGGGTTGGCGTGTCTACGAGCAGTACTTC
NA | NA | TRBJ1-2 | TRBV9 | CASSVSPTVNYGYTF | TGTGCCAGCAGCGTTTCCCCGACAGTCAACTATGGCTACACCTTC
TRBD1 | many | TRBJ1-3 | TRBV2 | CASRPLGQSSSGNTIYF | TGTGCCAGCAGACCCTTGGGACAGTCGAGCTCTGGAAACACCATATATTTT
TRBD2 | many | TRBJ2-7 | TRBV28 | CASSSSGRAYEQYF | TGTGCCAGCAGTTCTAGCGGGAGGGCCTACGAGCAGTACTTC
TRBD1 | many | TRBJ1-1 | TRBV7-9 | CAQGEGTEAFF | TGTGCCCAGGGGGAAGGCACTGAAGCTTTCTTT
TRBD2 | many | TRBJ2-5 | TRBV5-5 | CASSLWREGQETQYF | TGTGCCAGCAGCCTGTGGCGGGAGGGCCAAGAGACCCAGTACTTC
TRBD2 | many | TRBJ2-7 | TRBV7-8 | CASSFGTSGRASEQYF | TGTGCCAGCAGCTTCGGGACTAGCGGGAGGGCGAGCGAGCAGTACTTC
NA | NA | TRBJ1-4 | TRBV7-9 | CASSPPPMDDHEKLFF | TGTGCCAGCAGCCCCCCCCCGATGGACGATCATGAAAAACTGTTTTTT
NA | few | TRBJ2-7 | TRBV19 | CASSIWYRFGEQYF | TGTGCCAGTAGTATATGGTACAGGTTCGGCGAGCAGTACTTC
NA | NA | TRBJ1-4 | TRBV3-1 | CASSQVGSNEKLFF | TGTGCCAGCAGCCAAGTAGGGTCTAATGAAAAACTGTTTTTT
TRBD1 | NA | TRBJ2-1 | TRBV29-1 | CSVETGQGQQFF | TGCAGCGTTGAAACCGGACAGGGACAGCAGTTCTTC
NA | NA | TRBJ1-2 | TRBV25-1 | CACSARGQGARYGYTF | NA
TRBD1 | many | TRBJ2-6 | TRBV20-1 | CSAARPQGTGANVLTF | TGCAGTGCCGCAAGACCACAGGGGACTGGGGCCAACGTCCTGACTTTC
NA | few | TRBJ1-2 | TRBV3-1 | CASSQDLLRAREGYTF | TGTGCCAGCAGCCAAGATCTCTTACGCGCTCGTGAGGGCTACACCTTC
NA | NA | TRBJ2-2 | TRBV7-2 | CASILATGELFF | TGTGCCAGCATCCTAGCGACAGGGGAGCTGTTTTTT
TRBD1 | NA | TRBJ1-2 | TRBV7-9 | CASSGTANYGYIF | TGTGCCAGCAGCGGGACAGCAAATTATGGCTACATCTTC
NA | many | TRBJ2-7 | TRBV7-2 | CASRSQDLNYEQYF | TGTGCCAGCAGGTCCCAGGATTTGAACTACGAGCAGTACTTC
NA | NA | TRBJ2-5 | TRBV6-5 | CASRPRYGDQETQYF | TGTGCCAGCAGACCCCGCTATGGCGATCAAGAGACCCAGTACTTC
NA | many | TRBJ1-2 | TRBV12-3/TRBV12-4 | CASSLVQGRNYGYTF | TGTGCCAGCAGCCTCGTACAGGGACGTAACTATGGCTACACCTTC
NA | NA | TRBJ1-2 | TRBV12-3/TRBV12-4 | CASSLADRYGYTF | TGTGCCAGCAGTTTAGCGGACAGATATGGCTACACCTTC
TRBD1 | NA | TRBJ1-4 | TRBV2 | CASETGGKEKLFF | TGTGCCAGCGAGACAGGGGGGAAGGAAAAACTGTTTTTT
NA | many | TRBJ2-6 | TRBV10-3 | CAISVGGVGPGANVLTF | TGTGCCATCAGTGTTGGGGGAGTCGGGCCTGGGGCCAACGTCCTGACTTTC
TRBD1 | NA | TRBJ1-2 | TRBV11-2 | CASSSGDRQYGYTF | TGTGCCAGCAGCTCCGGGGACAGGCAGTATGGCTACACCTTC
NA | NA | TRBJ1-6 | TRBV12-3/TRBV12-4 | CASTLGSGASPLHF | TGTGCCAGCACCCTCGGGAGCGGGGCATCACCCCTCCACTTT
NA | many | TRBJ1-2 | TRBV24-1 | CATSDYGRRGYTF | TGTGCCACCAGTGATTACGGACGCCGCGGCTACACCTTC
NA | few | TRBJ1-5 | TRBV2 | CASRTQNQPQHF | TGTGCCAGCAGGACCCAAAATCAGCCCCAGCATTTT
NA | NA | TRBJ1-2 | TRBV15 | CASSRDRRGTNGYTF | TGCGCCAGCAGCAGAGATCGCAGAGGGACAAATGGCTACACCTTC
NA | NA | TRBJ2-7 | TRBV7-2 | CASSAAVEQYF | TGTGCCAGCAGCGCAGCGGTGGAGCAGTACTTC
NA | once | TRBJ2-7 | TRBV15 | CATSTGGSGLLVNEQYF | TGTGCCACCAGCACAGGGGGATCGGGACTTTTGGTGAACGAGCAGTACTTC
TRBD1 | NA | TRBJ1-2 | TRBV7-2 | CASSRGQGVGGYTF | TGTGCCAGCAGCCGAGGACAGGGGGTCGGAGGCTACACCTTC
TRBD1 | NA | TRBJ1-5 | TRBV10-2 | CASSYPKVGGRTGKGDQPQHF | TGTGCCAGCAGTTACCCCAAAGTGGGGGGACGGACAGGAAAGGGGGATCAGCCCCAGCATTTT
NA | few | TRBJ2-5 | TRBV10-3 | CASSPRQGGNQETQYF | TGTGCCAGCAGCCCCCGGCAGGGGGGGAATCAAGAGACCCAGTACTTC
NA | many | TRBJ2-7 | TRBV7-9 | CASSDPRRVGEQYF | TGTGCCAGCAGCGATCCACGGAGGGTGGGCGAGCAGTACTTC
NA | once | TRBJ1-6 | TRBV25-1 | CTSSRAVVSPLHF | TGTACCAGCAGTCGGGCCGTAGTCTCACCCCTCCACTTT
NA | many | TRBJ1-2 | TRBV2 | CASSTGQGYTF | TGTGCCAGCAGTACAGGGCAAGGCTACACCTTC
NA | many | TRBJ1-2 | TRBV5-8 | CASSSGREGSGYTF | TGTGCCAGCAGCTCCGGCCGAGAAGGGTCTGGCTACACCTTC
NA | few | TRBJ2-5 | TRBV15 | CATSRDSETQYF | TGTGCCACCAGCAGGGACTCAGAGACCCAGTACTTC
TRBD1 | NA | TRBJ1-2 | TRBV12-3/TRBV12-4 | CASSLRGQDYGYTF | TGTGCCAGCAGTTTGCGAGGACAGGATTATGGCTACACCTTC
TRBD2 | once | TRBJ2-7 | TRBV19 | CASRSRHAGDEQYF | TGTGCCAGTAGGTCCCGTCACGCGGGAGACGAGCAGTACTTC